This T cell receptor (beta chain) appears in the sequencing data of a study of cytomegalovirus exposure and HLA in healthy donors. Germline assignment: CDR1 SGHRS and CDR2 YFSETQ. The CDR3 has 12 residues. V lost 6 bases to trimming and J lost 5 bases, with 10 bases between them. The PCR ran on 60 Vbeta and 13 Jbeta primers. The table came from immunoSEQ multiplex PCR; TCRdb's copy has only in-frame clones and leaves some out. The sample has about 230,000 clones; under 90% are singletons. Sequences were obtained from PBMCs. This receptor was identified in a human donor in good health. This sequence joins TRBV5-1 and TRBJ2-3, with unresolved D. CDR3 loop: CASTLAGDTQYF. The DNA of the CDR3 is TGCGCCAGCACCTTAGCCGGAGATACGCAGTATTTT.